Sequencing of this TCR beta chain was carried out in a study of blood T cells in healthy people across ages. Combining a sample-barcoded 5' primer with a J-beta primer mix, a second PCR ran for roughly 6 to 12 cycles. MiXCR, run by TCRdb on the 5' RACE reads, gives a single entry per CDR3 protein. Of 650,000 to 950,000 distinct CDR3 sequences listed, roughly 44% are singletons. Drawn from each donor were 8.5 to 10 milliliters of peripheral blood. The CDR3 runs to 17 residues. Trimming shortened V by 3 bases and J by 4 bases, and 23 bases separated the two germline ends. Germline values: CDR1 DFQATT, CDR2 SNEGSKA (reference sequence).

J is TRBJ2-3 and V is TRBV20-1; weak D call: TRBD1 (6 bases). The receptor comes from a man aged 60 to 75 in good health. The sequenced material came from blood. CDR3 DNA: TGCAGTGCTAGGCTTTGGGGTACAGGGACCTCGGCAGATACGCAGTATTTT. Protein sequence: CSARLWGTGTSADTQYF.